This T cell receptor beta chain originates from a study of cytomegalovirus exposure and HLA in healthy donors. Notes on the study in general: The classifier reportedly diagnosed cytomegalovirus status with high specificity and sensitivity.

The CDR3 is 15 amino acids. Looked up from germline, CDR1 is SGDLS and CDR2 is YYNGEE. The V gene end was trimmed by 3 bases and the J gene end by 0 bases; junction bases not matched to a gene: 4. With respect to this clone: The antigen is undetermined.

Separation from the approximately 690-subject first cohort characterized the roughly 120-subject validation cohort, to which the donors belonged. Libraries were prepared by immunoSEQ multiplex PCR; TCRdb keeps only in-frame clonotypes and omits some of them. This sample has 100,000 or so clones, with more than 85% found just once. The source is a man aged 18 to 29 in good health and CMV-seropositive. The sequenced sample was PBMCs. The chain carries TRBV9 and TRBJ2-3, with 7 bases that match TRBD2. The CDR3, as DNA: TGTGCCAGCAGCGGGGGACTATTTAGCACAGATACGCAGTATTTT. It translates to CASSGGLFSTDTQYF.